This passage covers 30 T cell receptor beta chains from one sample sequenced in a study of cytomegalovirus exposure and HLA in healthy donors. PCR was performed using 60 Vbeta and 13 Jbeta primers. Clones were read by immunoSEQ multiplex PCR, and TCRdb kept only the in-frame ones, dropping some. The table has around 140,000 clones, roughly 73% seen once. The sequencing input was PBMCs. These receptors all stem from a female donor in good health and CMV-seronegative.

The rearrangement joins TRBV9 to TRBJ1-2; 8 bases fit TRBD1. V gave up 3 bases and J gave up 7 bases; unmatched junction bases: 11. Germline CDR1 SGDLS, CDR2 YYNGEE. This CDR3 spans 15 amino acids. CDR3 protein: CASSGVEQGAFGYTF. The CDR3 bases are TGTGCCAGCAGCGGGGTAGAGCAGGGGGCTTTTGGCTACACCTTC.

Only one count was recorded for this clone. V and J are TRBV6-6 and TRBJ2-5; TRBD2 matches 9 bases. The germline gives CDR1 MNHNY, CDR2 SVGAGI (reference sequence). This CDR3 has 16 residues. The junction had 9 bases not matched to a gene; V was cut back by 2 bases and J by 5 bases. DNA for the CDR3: TGTGCCAGCAGTTACGGGGGCGGGAGGGCCGGGGAGACCCAGTACTTC. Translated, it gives CASSYGGGRAGETQYF.

The CDR3 is CSVRQGASGKYNEQFF. CDR3 DNA: TGCAGCGTCCGACAAGGGGCTAGCGGGAAGTACAATGAGCAGTTCTTC. The rearrangement uses TRBV29-1 and TRBJ2-1; 9 bases fit TRBD2. V was clipped by 6 bases and J by 4 bases; unmatched bases: 13. The CDR3 has 16 amino acids. Germline V gene lookup returns CDR1 SQVTM and CDR2 ANQGSEA.

CDR3 sequence: CASSSTGVSGNTIYF. CDR3 bases: TGTGCCAGCAGCTCTACAGGGGTTTCTGGAAACACCATATATTTT. The V and J genes are TRBV7-8 and TRBJ1-3, with TRBD1 matching 7 bases. Germline assignment: CDR1 SGHVS and CDR2 FQNEAQ. Losses at the gene ends were 4 bases for V and 1 base for J; bases not matched to a gene: 4. The CDR3 runs to 15 residues.

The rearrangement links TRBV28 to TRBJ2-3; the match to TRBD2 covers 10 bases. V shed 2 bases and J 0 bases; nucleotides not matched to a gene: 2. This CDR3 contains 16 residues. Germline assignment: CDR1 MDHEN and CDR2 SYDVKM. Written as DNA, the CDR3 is TGTGCCAGCAGTTTAAGCGGGAGGGACAGCACAGATACGCAGTATTTT. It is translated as CASSLSGRDSTDTQYF. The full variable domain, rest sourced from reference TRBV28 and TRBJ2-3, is DVKVTQSSRYLVKRTGEKVFLECVQDMDHENMFWYRQDPGLGLRLIYFSYDVKMKEKGDIPEGYSVSREKKERFSLILESASTNQTSMYLCASSLSGRDSTDTQYFGPGTRLTVL.

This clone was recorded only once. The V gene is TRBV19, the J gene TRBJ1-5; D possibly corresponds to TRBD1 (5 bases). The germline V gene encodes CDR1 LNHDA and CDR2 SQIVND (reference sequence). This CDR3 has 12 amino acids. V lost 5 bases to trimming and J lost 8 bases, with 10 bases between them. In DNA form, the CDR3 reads TGTGCCAGTAGTCCTCGGGGGGAGCCCCAGCATTTT. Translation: CASSPRGEPQHF.

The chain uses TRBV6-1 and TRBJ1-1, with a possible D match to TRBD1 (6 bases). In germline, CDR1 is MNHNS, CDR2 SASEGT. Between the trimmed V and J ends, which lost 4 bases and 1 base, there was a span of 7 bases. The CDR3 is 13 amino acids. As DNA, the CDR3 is TGTGCCAGCAGTGTACAGGGGAACACTGAAGCTTTCTTT. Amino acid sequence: CASSVQGNTEAFF.

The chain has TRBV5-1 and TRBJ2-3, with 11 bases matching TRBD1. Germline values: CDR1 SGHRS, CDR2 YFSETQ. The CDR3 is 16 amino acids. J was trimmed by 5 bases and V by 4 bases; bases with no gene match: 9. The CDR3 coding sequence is TGCGCCAGCAGCGTAATGGGACAGGGGGGCATAGATACGCAGTATTTT. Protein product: CASSVMGQGGIDTQYF.

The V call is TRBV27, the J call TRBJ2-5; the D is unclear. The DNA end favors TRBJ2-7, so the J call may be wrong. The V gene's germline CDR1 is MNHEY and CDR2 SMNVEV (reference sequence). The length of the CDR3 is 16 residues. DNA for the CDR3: TGTGCCAGCAGTTTGGCAGGCGATAGGTTGACCTACGAGCAGTACTTC. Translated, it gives CASSLAGDRLTYEQYF.

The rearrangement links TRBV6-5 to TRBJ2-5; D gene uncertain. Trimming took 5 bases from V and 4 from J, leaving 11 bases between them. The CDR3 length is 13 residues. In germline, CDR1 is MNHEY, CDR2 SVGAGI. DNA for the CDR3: TGTGCCAGCAGTACCCGGCAGCGAGAGACCCAGTACTTC. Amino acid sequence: CASSTRQRETQYF.

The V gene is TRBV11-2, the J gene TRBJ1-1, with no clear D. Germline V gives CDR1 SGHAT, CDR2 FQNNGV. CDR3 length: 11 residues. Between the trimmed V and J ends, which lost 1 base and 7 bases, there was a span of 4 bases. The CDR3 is CASSLAFEAFF. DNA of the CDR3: TGTGCCAGCAGCTTAGCCTTTGAAGCTTTCTTT.

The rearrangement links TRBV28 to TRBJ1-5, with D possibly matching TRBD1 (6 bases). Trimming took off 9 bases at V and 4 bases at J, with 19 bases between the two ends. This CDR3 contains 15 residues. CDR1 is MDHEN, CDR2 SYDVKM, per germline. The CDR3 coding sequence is TGTGCCAGTCAAGGGACGGACAGCAGAAATCAGCCCCAGCATTTT. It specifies CASQGTDSRNQPQHF.

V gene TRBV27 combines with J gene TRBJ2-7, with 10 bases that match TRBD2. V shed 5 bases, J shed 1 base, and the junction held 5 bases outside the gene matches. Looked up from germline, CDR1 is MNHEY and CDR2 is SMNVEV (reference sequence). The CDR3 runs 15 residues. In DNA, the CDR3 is TGTGCCAGCAGTGGGGGGACTAGCGAATCCTACGAGCAGTACTTC. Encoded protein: CASSGGTSESYEQYF.

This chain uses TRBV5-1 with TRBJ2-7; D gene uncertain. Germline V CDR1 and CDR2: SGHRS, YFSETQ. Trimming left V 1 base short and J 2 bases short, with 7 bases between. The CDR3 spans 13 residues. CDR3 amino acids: CASSLNRPYEQYF. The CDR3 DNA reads TGCGCCAGCAGCTTGAATCGTCCCTACGAGCAGTACTTC.

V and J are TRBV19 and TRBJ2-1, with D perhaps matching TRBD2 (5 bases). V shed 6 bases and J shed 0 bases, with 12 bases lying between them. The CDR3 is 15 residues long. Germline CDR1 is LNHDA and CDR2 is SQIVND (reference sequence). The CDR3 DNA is TGTGCCAGTAGAATGAGAGGGAGCTCCTACAATGAGCAGTTCTTC. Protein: CASRMRGSSYNEQFF.

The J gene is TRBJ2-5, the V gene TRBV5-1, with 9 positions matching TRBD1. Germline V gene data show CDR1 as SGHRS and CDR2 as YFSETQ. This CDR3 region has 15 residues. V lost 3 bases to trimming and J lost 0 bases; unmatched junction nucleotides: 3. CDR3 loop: CASSSDRGDQETQYF. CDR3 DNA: TGCGCCAGCAGCTCGGACAGGGGTGACCAAGAGACCCAGTACTTC. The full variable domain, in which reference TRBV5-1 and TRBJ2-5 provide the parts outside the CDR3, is KAGVTQTPRYLIKTRGQQVTLSCSPISGHRSVSWYQQTPGQGLQFLFEYFSETQRNKGNFPGRFSGRQFSNSRSEMNVSTLELGDSALYLCASSSDRGDQETQYFGPGTRLLVL.

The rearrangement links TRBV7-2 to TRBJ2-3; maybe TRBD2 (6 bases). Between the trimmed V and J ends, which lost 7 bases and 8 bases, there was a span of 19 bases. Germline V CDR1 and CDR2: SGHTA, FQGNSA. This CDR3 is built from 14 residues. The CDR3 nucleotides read TGTGCCAGCACCCCGGGCCAGCCCGGGGGTACGCAGTATTTT. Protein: CASTPGQPGGTQYF.

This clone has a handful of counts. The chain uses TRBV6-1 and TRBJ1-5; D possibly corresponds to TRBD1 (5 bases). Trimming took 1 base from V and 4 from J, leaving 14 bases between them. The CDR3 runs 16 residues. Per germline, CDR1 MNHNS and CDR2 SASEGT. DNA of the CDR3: TGTGCCAGCAGTGAAGAGGTGAGGACAAATAATCAGCCCCAGCATTTT. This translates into CASSEEVRTNNQPQHF.

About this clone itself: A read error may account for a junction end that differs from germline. The DNA of the CDR3 is TGTGCCAGCAACCGACGACAGGCCGGTGCTAGCGGGAGTCACTTC. This encodes CASNRRQAGASGSHF. This rearrangement joins TRBV5-6 to TRBJ2-7, with 10 bases identical to TRBD2. CDR3 length: 15 residues. Germline-derived CDR1 and CDR2 are SGHDT and YYEEEE.

DNA for the CDR3: TGTGCCAGCAGTGAAGGCTGGGACAGCTCCTACGAGCAGTACTTC. As protein: CASSEGWDSSYEQYF. The V call is TRBV2, the J call TRBJ2-7; TRBD1 aligns across 7 bases. The trim removed 1 base at V and 0 bases at J, leaving 3 bases unmatched. CDR3 length: 15 amino acids. From germline, CDR1 is SNHLY and CDR2 FYNNEI.

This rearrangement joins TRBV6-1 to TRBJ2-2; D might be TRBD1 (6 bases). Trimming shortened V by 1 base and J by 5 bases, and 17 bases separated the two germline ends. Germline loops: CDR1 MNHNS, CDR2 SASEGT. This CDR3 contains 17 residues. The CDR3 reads CASSEGVGQRVTGELFF. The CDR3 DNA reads TGTGCCAGCAGTGAAGGGGTAGGACAGAGGGTAACCGGGGAGCTGTTTTTT.

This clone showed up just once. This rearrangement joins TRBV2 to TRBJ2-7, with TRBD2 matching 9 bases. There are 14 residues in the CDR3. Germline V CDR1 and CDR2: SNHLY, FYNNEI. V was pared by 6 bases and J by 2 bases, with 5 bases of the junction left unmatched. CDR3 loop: CASRPAGGTYEQYF. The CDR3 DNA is TGTGCCAGCAGGCCAGCGGGAGGCACCTACGAGCAGTACTTC.

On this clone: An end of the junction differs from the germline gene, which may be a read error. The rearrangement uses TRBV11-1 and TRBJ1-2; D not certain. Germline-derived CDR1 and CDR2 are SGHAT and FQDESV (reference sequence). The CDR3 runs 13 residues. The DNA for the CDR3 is TGTGCCAGCAGCACGGGGATATCTACGCCCCCAAACTTC. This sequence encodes CASSTGISTPPNF. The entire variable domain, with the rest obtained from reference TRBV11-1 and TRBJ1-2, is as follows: EAEVAQSPRYKITEKSQAVAFWCDPISGHATLYWYRQILGQGPELLVQFQDESVVDDSQLPKDRFSAERLKGVDSTLKIQPAELGDSAMYLCASSTGISTPPNFGSGTRLTVV.

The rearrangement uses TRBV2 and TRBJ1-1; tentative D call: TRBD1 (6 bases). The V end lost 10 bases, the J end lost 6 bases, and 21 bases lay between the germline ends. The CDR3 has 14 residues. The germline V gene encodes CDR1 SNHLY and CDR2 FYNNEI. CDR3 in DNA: TGTGCCACTGAAGGGACATCAAAAATGGCTGAAGCTTTCTTT. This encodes CATEGTSKMAEAFF.

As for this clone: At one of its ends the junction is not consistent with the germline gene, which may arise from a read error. The CDR3 DNA sequence: TGTGCCAGCAGCGTTTTGACAGGGGAGGCGAATGAAGAACTGTTTTTT. It translates to CASSVLTGEANEELFF. The chain uses TRBV7-9 and TRBJ1-4; 8 nucleotides line up with TRBD1. This CDR3 spans 16 amino acids. Germline V gene sequence: CDR1 SEHNR, CDR2 FQNEAQ (reference sequence). The full variable domain, in which reference TRBV7-9 and TRBJ1-4 provide the parts outside the CDR3, is DTGVSQNPRHKITKRGQNVTFRCDPISEHNRLYWYRQTLGQGPEFLTYFQNEAQLEKSRLLSDRFSAERPKGSFSTLEIQRTEQGDSAMYLCASSVLTGEANEELFFGSGTQLSVL.

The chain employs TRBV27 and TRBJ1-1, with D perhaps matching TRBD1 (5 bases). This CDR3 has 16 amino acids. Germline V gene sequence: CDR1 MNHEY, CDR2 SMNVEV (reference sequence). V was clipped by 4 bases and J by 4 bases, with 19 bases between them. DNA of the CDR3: TGTGCCAGCAGTTCGATTCAGGGCGCGCGAGTCACTGAAGCTTTCTTT. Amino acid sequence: CASSSIQGARVTEAFF.

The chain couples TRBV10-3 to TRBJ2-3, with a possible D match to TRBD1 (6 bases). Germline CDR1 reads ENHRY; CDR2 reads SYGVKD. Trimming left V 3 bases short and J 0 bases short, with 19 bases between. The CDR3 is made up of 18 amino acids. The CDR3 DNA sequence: TGTGCCATCAGTGATCCCACTAACAGGGAATTTAGCACAGATACGCAGTATTTT. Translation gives CAISDPTNREFSTDTQYF.

Here the CDR3 DNA reads TGTGCCAGCAGCCAAGAAACAGGGTTAGGGGAGACCCAGTACTTC. Translation gives CASSQETGLGETQYF. The chain combines TRBV4-2 with TRBJ2-5, with D possibly being TRBD1 (6 bases). V lost 0 bases to trimming and J lost 5 bases, with 13 bases between them. Per germline, CDR1 LGHNA and CDR2 YNFKEQ. CDR3 size: 15 residues.

This CDR3 reads CASSLGGGPEAFF. The CDR3 nucleotides read TGCGCCAGCAGCTTAGGGGGAGGGCCTGAAGCTTTCTTT. The chain is built from TRBV5-1 and TRBJ1-1, with D maybe TRBD1 (6 bases). With 2 bases removed from V and 6 bases from J, the gap between germline ends came to 11 bases. The germline CDR1 and CDR2 sequences are SGHRS and YFSETQ. The CDR3 has 13 amino acids.

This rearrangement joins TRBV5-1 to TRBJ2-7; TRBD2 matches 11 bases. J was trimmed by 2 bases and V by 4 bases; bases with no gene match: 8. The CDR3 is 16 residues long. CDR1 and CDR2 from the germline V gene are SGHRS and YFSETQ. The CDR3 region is CASSRNLAGGAYEQYF. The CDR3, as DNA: TGCGCCAGCAGCCGGAATCTAGCGGGAGGTGCCTACGAGCAGTACTTC.